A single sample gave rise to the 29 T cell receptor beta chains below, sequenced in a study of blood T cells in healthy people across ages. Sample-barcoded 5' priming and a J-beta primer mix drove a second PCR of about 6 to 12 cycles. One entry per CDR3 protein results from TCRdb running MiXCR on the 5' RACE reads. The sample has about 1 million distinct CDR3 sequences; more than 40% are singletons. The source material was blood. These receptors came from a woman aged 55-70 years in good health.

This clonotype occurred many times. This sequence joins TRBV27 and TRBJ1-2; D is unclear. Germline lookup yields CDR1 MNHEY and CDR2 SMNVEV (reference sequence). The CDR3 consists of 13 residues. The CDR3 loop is CASRGNSNYGYTF. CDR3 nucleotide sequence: TGTGCTAGTCGCGGGAACTCTAACTATGGCTACACCTTC.

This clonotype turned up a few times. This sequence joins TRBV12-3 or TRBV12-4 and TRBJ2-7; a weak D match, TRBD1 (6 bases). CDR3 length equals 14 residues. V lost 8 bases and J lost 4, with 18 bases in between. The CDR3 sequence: CASALSQGSYEQYF. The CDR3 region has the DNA TGTGCCAGCGCACTATCACAGGGATCTTACGAGCAGTACTTC.

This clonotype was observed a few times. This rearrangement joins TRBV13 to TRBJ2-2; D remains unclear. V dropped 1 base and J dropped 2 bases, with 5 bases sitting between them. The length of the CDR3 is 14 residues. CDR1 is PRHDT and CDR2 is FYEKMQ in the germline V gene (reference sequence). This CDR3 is CASSLVVNTGELFF. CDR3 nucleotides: TGTGCCAGCAGCTTAGTTGTAAACACCGGGGAGCTGTTTTTT.

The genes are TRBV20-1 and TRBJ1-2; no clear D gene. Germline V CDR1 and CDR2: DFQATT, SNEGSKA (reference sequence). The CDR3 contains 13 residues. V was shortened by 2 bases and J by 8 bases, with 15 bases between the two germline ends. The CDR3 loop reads CSARTRDQRGYTF. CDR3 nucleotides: TGCAGTGCTAGAACGAGAGATCAGCGCGGCTACACCTTC.

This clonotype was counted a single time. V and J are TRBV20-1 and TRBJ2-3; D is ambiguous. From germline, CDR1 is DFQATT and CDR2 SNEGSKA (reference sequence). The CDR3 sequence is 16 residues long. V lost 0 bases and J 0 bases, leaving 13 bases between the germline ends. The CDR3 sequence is CSARDQLAGSTDTQYF. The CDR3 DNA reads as TGCAGTGCTAGAGATCAGTTGGCAGGTAGCACAGATACGCAGTATTTT.

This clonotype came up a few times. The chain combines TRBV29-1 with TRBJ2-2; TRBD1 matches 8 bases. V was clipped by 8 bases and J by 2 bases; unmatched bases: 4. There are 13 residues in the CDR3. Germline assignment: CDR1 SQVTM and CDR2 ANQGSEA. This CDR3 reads CSIDRGNTGELFF. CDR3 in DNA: TGCAGCATAGACAGGGGAAACACCGGGGAGCTGTTTTTT.

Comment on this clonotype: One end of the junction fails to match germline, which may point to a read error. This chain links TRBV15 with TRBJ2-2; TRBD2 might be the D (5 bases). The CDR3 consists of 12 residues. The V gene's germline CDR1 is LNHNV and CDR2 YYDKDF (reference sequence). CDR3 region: CATSRAPGKLFF. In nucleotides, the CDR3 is TGTGCCACCAGCAGAGCGCCCGGGAAGCTGTTTTTT.

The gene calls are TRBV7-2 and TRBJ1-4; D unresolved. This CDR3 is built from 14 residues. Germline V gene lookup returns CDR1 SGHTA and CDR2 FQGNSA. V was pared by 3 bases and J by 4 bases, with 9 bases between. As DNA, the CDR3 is TGTGCCAGCAGCTTCCTGACAAGTAATGAAAAACTGTTTTTT. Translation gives CASSFLTSNEKLFF.

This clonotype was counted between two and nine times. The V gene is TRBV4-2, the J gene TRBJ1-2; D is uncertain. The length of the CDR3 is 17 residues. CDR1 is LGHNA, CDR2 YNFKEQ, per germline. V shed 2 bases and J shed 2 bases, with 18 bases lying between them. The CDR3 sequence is CASSQFSGKAANYGYTF. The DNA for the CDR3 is TGTGCCAGCAGCCAATTCTCCGGGAAAGCGGCCAACTATGGCTACACCTTC.

The CDR3, as DNA: TGTGCCACCAGTGTACGTCGGCGGAGCTCCTACAATGAGCAGTTCTTC. It specifies CATSVRRRSSYNEQFF. This sequence joins TRBV24-1 and TRBJ2-1; no definite D call. This CDR3 has 16 amino acids. The germline gives CDR1 KGHDR, CDR2 SFDVKD. Trimming left V 5 bases short and J 0 bases short, with 13 bases between.

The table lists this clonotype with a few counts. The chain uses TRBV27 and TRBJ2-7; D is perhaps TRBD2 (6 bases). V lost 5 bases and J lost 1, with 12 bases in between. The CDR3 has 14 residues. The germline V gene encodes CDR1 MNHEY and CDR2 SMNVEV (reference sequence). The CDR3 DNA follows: TGTGCCAGCAGTGATACGGGAGAGTCCTACGAGCAGTACTTC. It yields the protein CASSDTGESYEQYF.

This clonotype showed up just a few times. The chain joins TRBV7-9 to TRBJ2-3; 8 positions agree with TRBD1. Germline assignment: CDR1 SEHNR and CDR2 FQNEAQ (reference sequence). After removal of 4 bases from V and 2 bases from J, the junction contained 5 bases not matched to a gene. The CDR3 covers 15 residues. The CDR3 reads CASSSQGAPTDTQYF. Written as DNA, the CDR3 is TGTGCCAGCAGCTCCCAGGGGGCGCCCACAGATACGCAGTATTTT.

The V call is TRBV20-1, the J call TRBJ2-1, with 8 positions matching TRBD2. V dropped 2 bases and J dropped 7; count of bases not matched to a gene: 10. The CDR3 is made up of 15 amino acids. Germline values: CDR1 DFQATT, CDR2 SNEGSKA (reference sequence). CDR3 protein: CSARHRLASLNEQFF. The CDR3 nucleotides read TGCAGTGCTAGACATAGACTAGCGAGCTTGAATGAGCAGTTCTTC.

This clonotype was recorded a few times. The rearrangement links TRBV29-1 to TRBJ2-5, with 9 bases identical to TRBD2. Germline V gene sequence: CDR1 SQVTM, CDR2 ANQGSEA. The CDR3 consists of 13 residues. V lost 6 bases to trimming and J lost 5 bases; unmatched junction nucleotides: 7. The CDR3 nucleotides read TGCAGCGTCGTCGCGGGAGGGAGGGAGACCCAGTACTTC. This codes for CSVVAGGRETQYF.

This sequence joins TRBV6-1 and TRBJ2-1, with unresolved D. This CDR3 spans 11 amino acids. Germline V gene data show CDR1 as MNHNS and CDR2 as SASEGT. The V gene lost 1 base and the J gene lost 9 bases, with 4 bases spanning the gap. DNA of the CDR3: TGTGCCAGCAGTGAAGGTATTGAGCAGTTCTTC. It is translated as CASSEGIEQFF.

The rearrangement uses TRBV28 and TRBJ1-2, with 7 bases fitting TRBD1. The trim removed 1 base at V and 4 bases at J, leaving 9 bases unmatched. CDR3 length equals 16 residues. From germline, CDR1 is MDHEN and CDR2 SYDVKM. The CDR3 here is CASSLSTGTDFYGYTF. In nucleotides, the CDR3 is TGTGCCAGCAGTTTATCGACAGGGACAGACTTCTATGGCTACACCTTC.

CDR3 residues: CASSFGEAGANVLTF. The CDR3 DNA follows: TGCGCCAGCAGCTTTGGGGAAGCTGGGGCCAACGTCCTGACTTTC. The chain uses TRBV5-1 and TRBJ2-6; the D is unclear. The V and J ends lost 2 bases and 2 bases respectively, with 8 bases between them. Germline values: CDR1 SGHRS, CDR2 YFSETQ. The CDR3 sequence is 15 residues long.

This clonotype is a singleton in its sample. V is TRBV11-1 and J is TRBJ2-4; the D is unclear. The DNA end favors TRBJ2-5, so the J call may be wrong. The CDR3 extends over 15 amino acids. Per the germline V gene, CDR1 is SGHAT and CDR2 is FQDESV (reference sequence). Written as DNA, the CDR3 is TGTGCCAGCAGCTACCTCGTGGGCGTTGGAGAGACCCAGTACTTC. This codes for CASSYLVGVGETQYF.

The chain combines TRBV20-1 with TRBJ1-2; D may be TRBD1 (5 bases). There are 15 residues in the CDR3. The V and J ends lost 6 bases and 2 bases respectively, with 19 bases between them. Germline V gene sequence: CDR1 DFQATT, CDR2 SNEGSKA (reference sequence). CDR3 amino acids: CSAPPFGGINYGYTF. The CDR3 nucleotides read TGCAGTGCCCCCCCATTTGGGGGGATAAACTATGGCTACACCTTC.

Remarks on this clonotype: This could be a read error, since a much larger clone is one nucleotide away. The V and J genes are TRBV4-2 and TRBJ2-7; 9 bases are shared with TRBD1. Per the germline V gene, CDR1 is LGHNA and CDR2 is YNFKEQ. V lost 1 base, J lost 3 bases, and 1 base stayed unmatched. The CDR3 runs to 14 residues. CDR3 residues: CASSQATGGYEQYF. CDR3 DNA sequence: TGTGCCAGCAGCCAAGCGACAGGGGGCTACGAGCAGTACTTC.

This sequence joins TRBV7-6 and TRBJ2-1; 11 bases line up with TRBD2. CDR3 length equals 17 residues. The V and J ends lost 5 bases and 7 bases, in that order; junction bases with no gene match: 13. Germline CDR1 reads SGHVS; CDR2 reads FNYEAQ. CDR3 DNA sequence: TGTGCCAGCAGCCGACTCGTAGCGGGAGGGCCCCGGAATGAGCAGTTCTTC. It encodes CASSRLVAGGPRNEQFF.

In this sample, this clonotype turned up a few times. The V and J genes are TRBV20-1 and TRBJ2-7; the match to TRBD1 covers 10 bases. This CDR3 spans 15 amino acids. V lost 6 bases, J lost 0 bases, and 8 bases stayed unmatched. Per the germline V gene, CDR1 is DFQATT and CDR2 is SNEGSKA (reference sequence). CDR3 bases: TGCAGTGCCGCGGTTGGGACAGGGGTCTCCTACGAGCAGTACTTC. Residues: CSAAVGTGVSYEQYF.

CDR3 bases: TGCGCCAGCAGCTTGAACCTGAGGGGCTACACCTTC. Translation: CASSLNLRGYTF. The rearrangement uses TRBV5-1 and TRBJ1-2, with unresolved D. This CDR3 is built from 12 residues. From germline, CDR1 is SGHRS and CDR2 YFSETQ. V dropped 1 base and J dropped 8 bases, with 9 bases sitting between them.

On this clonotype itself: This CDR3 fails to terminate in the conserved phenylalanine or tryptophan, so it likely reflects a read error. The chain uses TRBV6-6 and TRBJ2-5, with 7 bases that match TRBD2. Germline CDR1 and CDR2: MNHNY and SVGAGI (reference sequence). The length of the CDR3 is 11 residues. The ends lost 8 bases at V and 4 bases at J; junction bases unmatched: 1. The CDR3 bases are TGTGCCAGCTGCGGGGGAGAGACCCAGTACCTC. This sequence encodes CASCGGETQYL.

For the CDR3, the DNA is TGCAGTGGCTATGATGGAGTGGGAAGCGGGAGGAGGTCCCACAATGAGCAGTACTTC. Protein: CSGYDGVGSGRRSHNEQYF. The chain uses TRBV20-1 and TRBJ2-1, with 9 bases aligning to TRBD2. With the DNA end fitting TRBJ2-7 better, the J assignment may be wrong. Germline V CDR1 and CDR2: DFQATT, SNEGSKA (reference sequence). The CDR3 runs 19 residues.

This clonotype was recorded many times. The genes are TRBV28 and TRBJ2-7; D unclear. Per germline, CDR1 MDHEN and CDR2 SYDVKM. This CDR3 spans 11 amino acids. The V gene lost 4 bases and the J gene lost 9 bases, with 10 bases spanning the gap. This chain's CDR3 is CASSSLRRQYF. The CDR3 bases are TGTGCCAGCAGTTCACTCCGACGGCAGTACTTC.

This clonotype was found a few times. This CDR3 reads CASSLQGFEQFF. The CDR3 coding sequence is TGTGCCAGCAGCCTACAGGGATTTGAGCAGTTCTTC. The chain employs TRBV3-1 and TRBJ2-1; D might be TRBD1 (6 bases). V lost 4 bases to trimming and J lost 9 bases, with 10 bases between them. This CDR3 is built from 12 residues. Germline CDR1 reads LGHDT; CDR2 reads YNNKEL (reference sequence).

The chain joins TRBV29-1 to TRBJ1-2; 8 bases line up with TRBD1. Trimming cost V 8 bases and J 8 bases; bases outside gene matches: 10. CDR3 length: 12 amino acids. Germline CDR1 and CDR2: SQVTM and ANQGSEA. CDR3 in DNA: TGCAGCATACAGGGGGGAACCGTCGGCTACACCTTC. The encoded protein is CSIQGGTVGYTF.

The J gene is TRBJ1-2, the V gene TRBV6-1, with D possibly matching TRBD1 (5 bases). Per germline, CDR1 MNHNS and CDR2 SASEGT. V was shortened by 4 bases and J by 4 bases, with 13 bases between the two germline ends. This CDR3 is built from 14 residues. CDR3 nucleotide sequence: TGTGCCAGCAGTGTTGGGACGACTACCTATGGCTACACCTTC. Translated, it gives CASSVGTTTYGYTF.